This TCR beta chain derives from a study of early T cells in non-severe SARS-CoV-2 infection. Across the whole study: From unsorted whole blood, bulk RNA was sequenced, and the chains remained unpaired.

This clonotype was seen at least ten times. Antigen specificity is unknown. Study-level findings and limits: Clonotype matching in VDJdb favored anti-spike CD8 responses and did not capture private and CD4 specificities.

V gave up 3 bases and J gave up 1 base, with 16 bases separating them. The germline V gene encodes CDR1 SNHLY and CDR2 FYNNEI. CDR3 length: 16 residues. The TCR library protocol attached unique molecular identifiers to the individual cDNA molecules. MiXCR was run by TCRdb on the 5' RACE reads, yielding one entry per CDR3 protein. The repertoire includes around 98,000 distinct CDR3 sequences, approximately 11% of them detected once, and roughly 5% sits in the top ten. The TCR sequence derives from an adult who was a healthcare worker with PCR-confirmed SARS-CoV-2 infection or an uninfected control (not recorded which). The V call is TRBV2, the J call TRBJ2-7; unclear D gene. Sequencing was done on a sample of whole blood. The CDR3 coding sequence is TGTGCCAGCAGTGATAGCCCGGGCCTTTCTTCCTACGAGCAGTACTTC. It yields the protein CASSDSPGLSSYEQYF.